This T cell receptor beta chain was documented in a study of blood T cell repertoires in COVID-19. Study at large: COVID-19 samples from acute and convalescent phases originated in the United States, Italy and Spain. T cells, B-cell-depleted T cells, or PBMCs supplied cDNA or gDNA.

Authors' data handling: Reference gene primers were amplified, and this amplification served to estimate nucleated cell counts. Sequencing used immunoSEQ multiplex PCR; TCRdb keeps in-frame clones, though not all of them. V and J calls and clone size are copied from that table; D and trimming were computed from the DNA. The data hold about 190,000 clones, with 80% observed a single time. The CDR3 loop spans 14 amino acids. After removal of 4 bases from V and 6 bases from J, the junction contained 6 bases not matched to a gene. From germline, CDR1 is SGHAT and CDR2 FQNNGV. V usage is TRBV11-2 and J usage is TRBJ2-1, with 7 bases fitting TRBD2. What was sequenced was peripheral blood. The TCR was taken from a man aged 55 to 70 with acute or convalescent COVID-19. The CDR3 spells CASSSRDYLNEQFF. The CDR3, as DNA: TGTGCCAGCAGCTCCCGGGACTATCTCAATGAGCAGTTCTTC.